This paragraph reports one T cell receptor beta chain. This clonotype was detected many times. Its antigen has not been determined. There are no base qualities to consult, and no much larger clone falls within one base. Relative to germline, V is 4 bases shorter and J is 6 bases shorter, with 14 bases between their ends. Spanning cysteine to phenylalanine, the CDR3 consists of 13 amino acids. Just the 39-base CDR3 DNA is kept, in frame starting at base 1. The germline V gene (reference sequence) sets CDR1 to SGHKS and CDR2 to YYEKEE. Ophthalmopathy patients had moderately to severely active disease, with a Clinical Activity Score of 3 or more, a NOSPECS grade of 4 or more, and a disease duration of less than 3 months. Any patient with an uncontrolled infection, another autoimmune disease, pregnancy or lactation was excluded. Diagnoses were based on clinical symptoms, serum thyroxine and TRAb, thyroid ultrasound and orbital computed tomography. PBMCs were isolated from more than 9 ml of fresh peripheral blood by Ficoll-Paque density gradient centrifugation. Trizol reagent was used to extract total RNA, and RNA quality was then checked on an Agilent 2100 Bioanalyzer.

The sample belongs to a study of T cells in Graves' hyperthyroidism and ophthalmopathy (dated by TCRdb to about 2019). As for the study more broadly: Peripheral blood was sampled at the time of initial diagnosis, prior to any treatment. To identify TCR V-J signatures that set the groups apart, the researchers used a discovery cohort of about a hundred patients, made up of 40 to 45 with Graves' ophthalmopathy and 57 with stable Graves' hyperthyroidism. In addition, the study compared T-cell repertoires in thyroid tissue and in blood from five or six Graves' hyperthyroidism patients. The paper reports TCR Vbeta CDR3 sequencing of some 140 peripheral blood samples: fewer than 50 ophthalmopathy, over 70 hyperthyroidism and 17 progressor patients. Prospective prediction of ophthalmopathy was tested in an independent validation cohort of approximately 19 hyperthyroidism patients and some 17 patients who later progressed to ophthalmopathy. Following sampling, methimazole starting at 30 mg daily was given to hyperthyroidism patients, and high-dose intravenous methylprednisolone was given to ophthalmopathy patients. The 100 discovery patients were divided at random into training and test sets in a 7:3 ratio.

Findings and caveats that apply to the study as a whole: In validation, the model predicted progression to ophthalmopathy a median of 6.5 months before onset, with about 71% sensitivity and about 75% specificity. Most expanded thyroid clonotypes (frequency above 0.001) were also detected in blood, suggesting blood repertoires may reflect thyroid immune responses. No statistical method was used to set the sample size in advance, and investigators knew the group allocation. In cross-validation, a model built on a 13 V-J signature told ophthalmopathy apart from stable hyperthyroidism with less than 90% sensitivity and about 81% specificity, and in testing the same model reached 80%/75%.

The TCR beta CDR3 regions were amplified from RNA transcripts. For the first round of RT-PCR on the TCR CDR3, the HTBI primer set was used together with the Qiagen OneStep RT-PCR kit. Libraries were constructed in a second round of multiplex PCR, after which size selection and purification were carried out. The libraries were sequenced on an Illumina HiSeq2000 using paired-end 100 bp reads. The original pipeline was this. SOAPnuke was used to process the raw data, throwing out any read that contained adapters or uncalled bases, had a mean Phred below 15, or lacked an exact constant-primer or identifier match. High-quality paired reads were merged using COPE v1.2.5, and each unique nucleotide sequence was defined as a clonotype. MiTCR v1.1 was used to align the clonotypes against IMGT TRBV, TRBD and TRBJ reference segments. Only V-J combinations with frequency above 0.0001, covering about 99% of repertoires, were analysed. A TCS score was defined as the ratio between F50 (clonal expansion) and ExV (chaos), using BLOSUM62-based TCRdist between CDR3 peptides within each V-J. Welch's t-statistics and random forest reduced around 510 V-J features to roughly 13, which were used in a naive Bayes classifier (R e1071). TCRdb itself trimmed the public reads at Q25 with fastp, ran MiXCR and retained productive beta chains. Identical CDR3 proteins give one entry, which carries the most common genes and DNA. What appears here as the V and J calls and clone size reflects TCRdb's work, not the paper's. The sample table shows almost 500,000 distinct CDR3 sequences, and about 22% are seen once. The ten top clones hold about 49% of the sample.

The sequence is built from TRBV5-5 and TRBJ2-7, with TRBD2 tentatively as D gene (5 bases match). The sample consisted of blood. This clonotype originated in a woman in her seventies with Graves' ophthalmopathy. The CDR3 reads as follows: CASSLTPRGEQYF. The DNA sequence is as follows: TGTGCCAGCAGCCTGACTCCCCGGGGCGAGCAGTACTTC.